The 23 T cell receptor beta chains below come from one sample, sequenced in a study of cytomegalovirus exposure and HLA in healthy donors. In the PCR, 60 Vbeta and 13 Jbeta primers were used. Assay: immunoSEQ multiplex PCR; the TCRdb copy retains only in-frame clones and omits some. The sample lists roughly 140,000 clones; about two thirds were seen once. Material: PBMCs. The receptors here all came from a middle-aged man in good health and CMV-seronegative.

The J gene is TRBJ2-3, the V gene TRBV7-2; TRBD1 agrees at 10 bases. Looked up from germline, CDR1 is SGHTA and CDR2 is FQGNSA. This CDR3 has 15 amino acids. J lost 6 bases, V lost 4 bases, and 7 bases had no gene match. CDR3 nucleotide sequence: TGTGCCAGCAGCTCGGACAGGGGGGCACAGGATACGCAGTATTTT. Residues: CASSSDRGAQDTQYF.

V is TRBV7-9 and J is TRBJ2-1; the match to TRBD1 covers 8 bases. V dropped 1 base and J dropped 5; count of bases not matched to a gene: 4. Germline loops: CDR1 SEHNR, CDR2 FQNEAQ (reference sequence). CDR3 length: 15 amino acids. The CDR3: CASSLGQGANNEQFF. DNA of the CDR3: TGTGCCAGCAGCTTAGGGCAGGGGGCGAACAATGAGCAGTTCTTC.

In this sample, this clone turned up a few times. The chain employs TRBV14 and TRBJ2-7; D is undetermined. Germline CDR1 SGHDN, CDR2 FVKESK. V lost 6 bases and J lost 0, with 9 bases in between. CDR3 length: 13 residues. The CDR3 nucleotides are TGTGCCAGCAGTGCAGTGATCTCCTACGAGCAGTACTTC. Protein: CASSAVISYEQYF.

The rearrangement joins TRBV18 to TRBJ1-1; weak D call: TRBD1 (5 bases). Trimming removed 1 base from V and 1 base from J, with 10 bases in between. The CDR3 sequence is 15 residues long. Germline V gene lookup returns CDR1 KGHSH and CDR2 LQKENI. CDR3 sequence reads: CASSPRGAPNTEAFF. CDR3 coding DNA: TGTGCCAGCTCACCACGTGGGGCTCCGAACACTGAAGCTTTCTTT.

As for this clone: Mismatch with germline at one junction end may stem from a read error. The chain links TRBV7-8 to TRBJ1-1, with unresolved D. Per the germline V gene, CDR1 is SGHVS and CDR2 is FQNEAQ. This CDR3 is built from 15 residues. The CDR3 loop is CASSSQPGVNTEAFF. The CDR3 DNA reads TGTGCCAGCAGCTCCCAACCAGGCGTGAATACTGAAGCTTTCTTT.

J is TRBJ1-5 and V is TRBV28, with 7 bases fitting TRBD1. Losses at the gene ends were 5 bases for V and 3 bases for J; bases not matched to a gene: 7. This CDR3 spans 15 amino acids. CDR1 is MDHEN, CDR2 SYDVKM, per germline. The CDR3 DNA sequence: TGTGCCAGCAGTCCCTTGGGACAGCTCAATCAGCCCCAGCATTTT. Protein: CASSPLGQLNQPQHF.

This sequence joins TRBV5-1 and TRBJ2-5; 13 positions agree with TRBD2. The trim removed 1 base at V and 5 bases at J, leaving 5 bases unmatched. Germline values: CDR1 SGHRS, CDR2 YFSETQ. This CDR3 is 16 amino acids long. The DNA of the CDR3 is TGCGCCAGCAGCTTGTTAACTAGCGGGGGGGACGAGACCCAGTACTTC. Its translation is CASSLLTSGGDETQYF.

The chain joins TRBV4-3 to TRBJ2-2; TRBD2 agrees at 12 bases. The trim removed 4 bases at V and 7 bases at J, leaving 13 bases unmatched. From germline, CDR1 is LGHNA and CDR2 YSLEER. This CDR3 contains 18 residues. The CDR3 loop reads CASSRTLAGGRGGGELFF. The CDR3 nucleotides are TGCGCCAGCAGCCGAACTCTAGCGGGAGGGAGGGGCGGCGGGGAGCTGTTTTTT.

The CDR3, as DNA: TGTGCCAGCAGTTTTCAGCGGGAGAAGGGGATTGAGCAGTTCTTC. Encoded protein: CASSFQREKGIEQFF. J is TRBJ2-1 and V is TRBV28; 8 positions match TRBD2. The V gene end was trimmed by 3 bases and the J gene end by 9 bases; junction bases not matched to a gene: 10. Germline assignment: CDR1 MDHEN and CDR2 SYDVKM. The CDR3 sequence is 15 residues long.

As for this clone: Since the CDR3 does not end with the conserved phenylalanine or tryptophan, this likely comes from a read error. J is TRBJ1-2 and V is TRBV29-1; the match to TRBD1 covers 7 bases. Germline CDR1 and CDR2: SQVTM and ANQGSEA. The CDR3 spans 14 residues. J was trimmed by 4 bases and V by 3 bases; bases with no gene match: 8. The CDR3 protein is CSVDDGTATYGYTL. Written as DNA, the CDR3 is TGCAGCGTTGATGATGGGACAGCCACCTATGGCTACACCCTC.

For the CDR3, the DNA is TGTGCCAGCAGTACTAACTACGAGCAGTACTTC. Translated, it gives CASSTNYEQYF. The chain is built from TRBV7-8 and TRBJ2-7; D is undetermined. The CDR3 extends over 11 amino acids. CDR1 and CDR2 from the germline V gene are SGHVS and FQNEAQ. V dropped 6 bases and J dropped 3 bases, with 6 bases sitting between them.

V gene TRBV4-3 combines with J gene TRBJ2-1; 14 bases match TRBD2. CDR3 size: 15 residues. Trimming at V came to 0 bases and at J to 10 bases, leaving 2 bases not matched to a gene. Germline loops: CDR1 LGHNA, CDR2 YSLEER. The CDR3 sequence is CASSQEGLAGDEQFF. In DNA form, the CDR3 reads TGCGCCAGCAGCCAAGAGGGACTAGCGGGAGACGAGCAGTTCTTC.

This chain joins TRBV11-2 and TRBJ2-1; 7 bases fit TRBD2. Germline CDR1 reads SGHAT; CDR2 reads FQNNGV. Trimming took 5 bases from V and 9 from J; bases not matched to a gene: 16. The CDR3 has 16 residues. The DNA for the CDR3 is TGTGCCAGCAGCCCCCAGGGAGGGGTGCTTCGGGGTGAGCAGTTCTTC. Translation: CASSPQGGVLRGEQFF.

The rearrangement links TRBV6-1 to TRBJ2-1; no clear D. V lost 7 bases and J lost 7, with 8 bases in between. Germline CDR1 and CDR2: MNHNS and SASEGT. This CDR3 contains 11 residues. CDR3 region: CASTSGNEQFF. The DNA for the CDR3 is TGTGCCAGCACCTCCGGGAATGAGCAGTTCTTC.

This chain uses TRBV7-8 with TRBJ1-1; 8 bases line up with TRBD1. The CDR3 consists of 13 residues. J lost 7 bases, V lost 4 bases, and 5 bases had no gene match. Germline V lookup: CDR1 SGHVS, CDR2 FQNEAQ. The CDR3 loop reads CASSSRGHIEAFF. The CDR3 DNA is TGTGCCAGCAGCTCCAGGGGGCATATTGAAGCTTTCTTT.

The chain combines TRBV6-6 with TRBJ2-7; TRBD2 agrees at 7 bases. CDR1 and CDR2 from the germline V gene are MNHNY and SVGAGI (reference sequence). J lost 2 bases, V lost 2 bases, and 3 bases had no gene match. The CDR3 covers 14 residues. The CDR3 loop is CASSYARGTYEQYF. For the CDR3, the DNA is TGTGCCAGCAGTTACGCGCGGGGGACCTACGAGCAGTACTTC.

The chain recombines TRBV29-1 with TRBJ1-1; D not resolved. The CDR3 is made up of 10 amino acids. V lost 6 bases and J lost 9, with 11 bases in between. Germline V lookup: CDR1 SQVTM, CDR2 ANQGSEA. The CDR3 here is CSVDREKAFF. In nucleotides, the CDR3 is TGCAGCGTAGATAGAGAAAAAGCTTTCTTT.

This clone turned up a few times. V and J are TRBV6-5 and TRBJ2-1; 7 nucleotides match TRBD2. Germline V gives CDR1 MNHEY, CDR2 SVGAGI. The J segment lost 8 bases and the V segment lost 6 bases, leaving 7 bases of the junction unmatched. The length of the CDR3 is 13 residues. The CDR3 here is CASSPGRGYEQFF. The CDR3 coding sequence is TGTGCCAGCAGCCCCGGGCGGGGGTATGAGCAGTTCTTC.

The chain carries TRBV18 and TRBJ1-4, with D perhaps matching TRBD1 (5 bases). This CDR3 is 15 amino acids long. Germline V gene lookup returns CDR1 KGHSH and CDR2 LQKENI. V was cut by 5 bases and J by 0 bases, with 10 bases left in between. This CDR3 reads CASSTTGATNEKLFF. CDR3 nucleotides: TGTGCCAGCTCAACGACGGGGGCAACTAATGAAAAACTGTTTTTT. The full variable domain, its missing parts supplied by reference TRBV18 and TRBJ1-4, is NAGVMQNPRHLVRRRGQEARLRCSPMKGHSHVYWYRQLPEEGLKFMVYLQKENIIDESGMPKERFSAEFPKEGPSILRIQQVVRGDSAAYFCASSTTGATNEKLFFGSGTQLSVL.

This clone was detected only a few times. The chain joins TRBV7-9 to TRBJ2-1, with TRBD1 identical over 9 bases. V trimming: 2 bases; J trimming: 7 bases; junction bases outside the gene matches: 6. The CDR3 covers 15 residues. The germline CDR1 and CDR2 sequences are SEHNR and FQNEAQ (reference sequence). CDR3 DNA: TGTGCCAGCAGCTTATTACAGGGGGCAACGAATGAGCAGTTCTTC. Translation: CASSLLQGATNEQFF.

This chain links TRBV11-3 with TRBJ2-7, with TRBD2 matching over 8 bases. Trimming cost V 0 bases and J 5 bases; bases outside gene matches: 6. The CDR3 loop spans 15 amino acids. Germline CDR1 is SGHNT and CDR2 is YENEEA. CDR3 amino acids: CASSLEAGGAHEQYF. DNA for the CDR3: TGTGCCAGCAGCTTAGAGGCCGGGGGGGCCCACGAGCAGTACTTC. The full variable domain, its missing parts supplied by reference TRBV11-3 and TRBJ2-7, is EAGVVQSPRYKIIEKKQPVAFWCNPISGHNTLYWYLQNLGQGPELLIRYENEEAVDDSQLPKDRFSAERLKGVDSTLKIQPAELGDSAVYLCASSLEAGGAHEQYFGPGTRLTVT.

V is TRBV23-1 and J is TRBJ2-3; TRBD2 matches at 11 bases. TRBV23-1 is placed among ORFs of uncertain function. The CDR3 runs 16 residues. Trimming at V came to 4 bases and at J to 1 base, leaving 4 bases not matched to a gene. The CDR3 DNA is TGCGCCAGCAGTCCCACTAGCGGGGGATGCACAGATACGCAGTATTTT. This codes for CASSPTSGGCTDTQYF.

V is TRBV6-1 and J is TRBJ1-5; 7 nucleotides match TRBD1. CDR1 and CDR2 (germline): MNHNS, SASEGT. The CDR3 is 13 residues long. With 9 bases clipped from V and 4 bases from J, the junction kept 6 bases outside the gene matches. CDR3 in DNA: TGTGCCAGTCTATGGGACAGTAATCAGCCCCAGCATTTT. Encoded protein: CASLWDSNQPQHF.